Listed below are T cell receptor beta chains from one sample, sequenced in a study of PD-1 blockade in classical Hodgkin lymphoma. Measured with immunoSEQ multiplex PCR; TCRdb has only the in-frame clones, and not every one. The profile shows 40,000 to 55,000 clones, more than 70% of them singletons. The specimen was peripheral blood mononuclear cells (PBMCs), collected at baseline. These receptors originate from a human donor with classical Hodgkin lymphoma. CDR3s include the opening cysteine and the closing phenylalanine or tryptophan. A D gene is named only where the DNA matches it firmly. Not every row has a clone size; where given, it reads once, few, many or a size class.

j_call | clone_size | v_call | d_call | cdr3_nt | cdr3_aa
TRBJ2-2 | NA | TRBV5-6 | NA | TGTGCCAGCAGCTGGGGAATCGGGGAGCTGTTTTTT | CASSWGIGELFF
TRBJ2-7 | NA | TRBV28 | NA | TGTGCCAGCGGGTACAGGGCGCCTCCAGTGCAGTACTTC | CASGYRAPPVQYF
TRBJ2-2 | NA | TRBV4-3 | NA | TGCGCCAGCAGCCAAGATATGAGCCTTACCGGGGAGCTGTTTTTT | CASSQDMSLTGELFF
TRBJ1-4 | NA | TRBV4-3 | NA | TGCGCCAGCAGCCAGTCAGGTTTAGCTCTGAAAAAACTGTTTTTT | CASSQSGLALKKLFF
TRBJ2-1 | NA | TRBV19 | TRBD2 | TGTGCCAGTAGTATAGTAGTCCTAGCGGCCAGCTCCTACAATGAGCAGTTCTTC | CASSIVVLAASSYNEQFF
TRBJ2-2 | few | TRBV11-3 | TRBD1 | TGTGCCAGCAGCCCCCGACGGACAGGGGGCTTGAACACCGGGGAGCTGTTTTTT | CASSPRRTGGLNTGELFF
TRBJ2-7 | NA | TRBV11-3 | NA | TGTGCCAGCAGCCAGCCTCTCAAAAAAACCCGAGGCGAGCAGTACTTC | CASSQPLKKTRGEQYF
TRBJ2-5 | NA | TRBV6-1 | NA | TGTGCCAGCAGTGAAGGCGGCGGCCAAGAGACCCAGTACTTC | CASSEGGGQETQYF
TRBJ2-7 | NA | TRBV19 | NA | TGTGCCAGTAAGTCCCAGGGGGGATACGAGCAGTACTTC | CASKSQGGYEQYF
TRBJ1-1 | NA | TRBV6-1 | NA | TGTGCCAGCAGGGCCAAGGGGCGTCTTCTGACTGAAGCTTTCTTT | CASRAKGRLLTEAFF
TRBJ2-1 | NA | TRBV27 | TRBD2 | TGTGCCAGCAGTTTAATAGCGGGAGGGAATGAGCAGTTCTTC | CASSLIAGGNEQFF
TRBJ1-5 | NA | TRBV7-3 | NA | TGTGCCAGCAGTTCACGCAAATCTAGTGGGGCCAATCAGCCCCAGCATTTT | CASSSRKSSGANQPQHF
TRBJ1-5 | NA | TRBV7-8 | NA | TGTGCCAGCAGCATTTTCCAGGGTCCCTCATGGCCCCAGCATTTT | CASSIFQGPSWPQHF
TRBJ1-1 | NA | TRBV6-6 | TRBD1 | TGTGCCGTGAGCCTCAGGTGGAGGGACAGCACTGAAGCTTTCTTT | CAVSLRWRDSTEAFF
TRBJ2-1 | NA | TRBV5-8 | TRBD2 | TGTGCCAGCAGCTTGTGGGACTATTACAATGAGCAGTTCTTC | CASSLWDYYNEQFF
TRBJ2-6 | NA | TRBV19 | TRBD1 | TGTGCCAGTAGTATAGCCCGGGACAGGGGGCCTGGGGCCAACGTCCTGACTTTC | CASSIARDRGPGANVLTF
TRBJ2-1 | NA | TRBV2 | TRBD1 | TGTGCCAGGGCTCTCCGGGACAGTCACTACAATGAGCAGTTCTTC | CARALRDSHYNEQFF